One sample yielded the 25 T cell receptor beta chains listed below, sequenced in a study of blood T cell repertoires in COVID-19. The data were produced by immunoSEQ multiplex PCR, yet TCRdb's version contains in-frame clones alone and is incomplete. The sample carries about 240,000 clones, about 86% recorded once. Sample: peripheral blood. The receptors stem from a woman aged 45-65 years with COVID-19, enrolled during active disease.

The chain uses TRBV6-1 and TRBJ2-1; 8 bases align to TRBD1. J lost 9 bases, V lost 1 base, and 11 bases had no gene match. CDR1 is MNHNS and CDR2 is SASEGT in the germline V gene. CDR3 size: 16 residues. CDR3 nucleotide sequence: TGTGCCAGCAGTGAAGTCCCTCGGACAGGGTACTTTGAGCAGTTCTTC. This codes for CASSEVPRTGYFEQFF.

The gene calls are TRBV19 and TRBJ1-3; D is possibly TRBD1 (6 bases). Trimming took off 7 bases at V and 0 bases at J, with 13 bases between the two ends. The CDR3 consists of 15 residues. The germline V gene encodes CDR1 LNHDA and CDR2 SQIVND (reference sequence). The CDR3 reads CASTPRQDSGNTIYF. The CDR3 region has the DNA TGTGCCAGTACCCCCCGACAGGACTCTGGAAACACCATATATTTT.

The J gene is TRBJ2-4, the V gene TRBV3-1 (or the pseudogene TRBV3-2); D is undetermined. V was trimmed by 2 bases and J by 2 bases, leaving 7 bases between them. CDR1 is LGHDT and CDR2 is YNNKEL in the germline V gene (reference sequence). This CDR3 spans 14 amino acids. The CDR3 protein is CASSQSITKNIQYF. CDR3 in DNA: TGTGCCAGCAGCCAAAGCATAACCAAAAACATTCAGTACTTC.

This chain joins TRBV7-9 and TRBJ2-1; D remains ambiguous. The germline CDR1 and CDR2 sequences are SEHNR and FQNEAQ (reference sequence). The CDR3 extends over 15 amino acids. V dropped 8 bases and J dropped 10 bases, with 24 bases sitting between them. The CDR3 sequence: CASFDGSDSSQEQFF. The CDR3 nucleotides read TGTGCCAGCTTTGACGGTTCCGACTCTTCCCAGGAGCAGTTCTTC.

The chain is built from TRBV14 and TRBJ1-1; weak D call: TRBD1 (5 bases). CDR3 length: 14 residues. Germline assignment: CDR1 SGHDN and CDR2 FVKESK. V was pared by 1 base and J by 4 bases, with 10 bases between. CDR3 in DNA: TGTGCCAGCAGCCAAGTCCCAGGGATCACTGAAGCTTTCTTT. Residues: CASSQVPGITEAFF.

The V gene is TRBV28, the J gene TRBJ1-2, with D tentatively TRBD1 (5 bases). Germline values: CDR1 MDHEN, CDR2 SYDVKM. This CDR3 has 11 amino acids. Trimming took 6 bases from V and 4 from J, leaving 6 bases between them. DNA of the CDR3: TGTGCCAGCAGGACAGCCTATGGCTACACCTTC. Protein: CASRTAYGYTF.

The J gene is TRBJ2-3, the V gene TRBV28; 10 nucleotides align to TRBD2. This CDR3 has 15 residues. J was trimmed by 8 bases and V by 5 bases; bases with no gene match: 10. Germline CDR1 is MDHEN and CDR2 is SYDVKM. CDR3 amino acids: CASSASGGLGGTQYF. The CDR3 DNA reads TGTGCCAGCAGTGCTAGCGGGGGTCTCGGGGGTACGCAGTATTTT.

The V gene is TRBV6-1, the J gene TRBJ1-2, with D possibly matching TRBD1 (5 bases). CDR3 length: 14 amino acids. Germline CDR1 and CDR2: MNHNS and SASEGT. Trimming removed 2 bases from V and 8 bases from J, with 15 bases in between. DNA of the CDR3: TGTGCCAGCAGTGAACCCTCGGGGGGAGGGGGCTACACCTTC. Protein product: CASSEPSGGGGYTF.

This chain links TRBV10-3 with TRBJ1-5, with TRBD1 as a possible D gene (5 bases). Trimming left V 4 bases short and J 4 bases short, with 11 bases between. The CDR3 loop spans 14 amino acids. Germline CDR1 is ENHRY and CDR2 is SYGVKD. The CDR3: CAISVGRTNQPQHF. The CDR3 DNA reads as TGTGCCATCAGTGTTGGGCGGACAAATCAGCCCCAGCATTTT.

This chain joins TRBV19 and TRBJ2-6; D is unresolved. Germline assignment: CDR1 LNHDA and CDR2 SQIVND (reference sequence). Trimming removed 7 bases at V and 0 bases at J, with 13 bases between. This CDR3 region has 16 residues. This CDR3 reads CASKPLRGSGANVLTF. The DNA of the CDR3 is TGTGCCAGTAAACCCCTGCGAGGCTCTGGGGCCAACGTCCTGACTTTC.

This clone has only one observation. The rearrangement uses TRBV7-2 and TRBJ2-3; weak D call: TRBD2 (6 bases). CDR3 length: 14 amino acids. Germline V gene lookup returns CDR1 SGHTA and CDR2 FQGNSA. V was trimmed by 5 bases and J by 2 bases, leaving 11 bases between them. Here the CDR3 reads CASSRLVPTDTQYF. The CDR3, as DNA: TGTGCCAGCAGCAGACTAGTCCCCACAGATACGCAGTATTTT.

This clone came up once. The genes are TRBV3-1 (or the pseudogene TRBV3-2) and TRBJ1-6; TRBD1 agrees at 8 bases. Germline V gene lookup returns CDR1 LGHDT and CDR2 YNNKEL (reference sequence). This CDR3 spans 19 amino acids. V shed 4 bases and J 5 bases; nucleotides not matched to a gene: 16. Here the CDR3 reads CASSPKRTTGEFNNSPLHF. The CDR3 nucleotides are TGTGCCAGCAGCCCAAAGAGGACGACAGGGGAATTCAATAATTCACCCCTCCACTTT.

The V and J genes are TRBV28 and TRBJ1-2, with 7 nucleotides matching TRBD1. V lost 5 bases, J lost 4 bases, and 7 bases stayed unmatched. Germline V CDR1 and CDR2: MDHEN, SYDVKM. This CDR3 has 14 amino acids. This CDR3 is CASSMGQLFYGYTF. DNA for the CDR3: TGTGCCAGCAGTATGGGACAGTTGTTCTATGGCTACACCTTC.

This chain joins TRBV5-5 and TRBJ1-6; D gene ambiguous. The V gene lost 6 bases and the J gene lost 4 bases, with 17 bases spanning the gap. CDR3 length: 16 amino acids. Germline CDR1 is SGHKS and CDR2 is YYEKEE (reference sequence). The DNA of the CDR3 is TGTGCCAGCACCTCCGGGTCCACTCGATATAATTCACCCCTCCACTTT. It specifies CASTSGSTRYNSPLHF.

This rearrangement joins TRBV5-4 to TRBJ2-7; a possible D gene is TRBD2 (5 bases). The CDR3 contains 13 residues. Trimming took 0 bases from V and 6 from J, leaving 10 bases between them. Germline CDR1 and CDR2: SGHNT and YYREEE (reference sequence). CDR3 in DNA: TGTGCCAGCAGCTTGGGGCCGGCGGGCGAGCAGTACGTC. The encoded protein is CASSLGPAGEQYV.

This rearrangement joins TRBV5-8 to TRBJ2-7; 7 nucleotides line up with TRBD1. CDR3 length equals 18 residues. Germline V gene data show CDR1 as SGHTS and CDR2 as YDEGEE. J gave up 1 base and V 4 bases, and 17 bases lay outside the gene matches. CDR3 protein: CASSAHRGRTGVSYEQYF. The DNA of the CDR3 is TGTGCCAGCAGCGCGCACCGGGGAAGGACAGGTGTATCCTACGAGCAGTACTTC.

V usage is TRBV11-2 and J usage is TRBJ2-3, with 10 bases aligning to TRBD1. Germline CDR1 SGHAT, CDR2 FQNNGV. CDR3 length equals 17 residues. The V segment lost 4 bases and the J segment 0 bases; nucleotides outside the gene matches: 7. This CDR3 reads CASSYRGTGASTDTQYF. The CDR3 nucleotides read TGTGCCAGCAGCTATCGAGGGACAGGGGCTAGCACAGATACGCAGTATTTT.

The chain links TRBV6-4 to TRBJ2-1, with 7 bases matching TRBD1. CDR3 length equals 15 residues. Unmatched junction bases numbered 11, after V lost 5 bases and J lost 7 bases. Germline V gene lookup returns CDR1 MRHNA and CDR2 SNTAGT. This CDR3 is CASSRAGGVLNEQFF. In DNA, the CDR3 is TGTGCCAGCAGTCGAGCAGGGGGAGTCCTAAATGAGCAGTTCTTC.

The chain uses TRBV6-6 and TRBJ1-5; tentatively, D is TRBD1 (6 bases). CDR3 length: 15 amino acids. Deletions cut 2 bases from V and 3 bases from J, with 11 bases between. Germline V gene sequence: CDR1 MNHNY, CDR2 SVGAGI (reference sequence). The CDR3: CASSYGGHPNQPQHF. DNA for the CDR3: TGTGCCAGCAGTTACGGGGGACACCCCAATCAGCCCCAGCATTTT.

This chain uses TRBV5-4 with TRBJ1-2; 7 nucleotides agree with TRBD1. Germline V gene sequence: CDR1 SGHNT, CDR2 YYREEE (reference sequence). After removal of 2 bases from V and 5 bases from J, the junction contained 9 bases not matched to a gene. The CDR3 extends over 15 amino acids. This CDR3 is CASSFRDRDFYGYTF. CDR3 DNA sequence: TGTGCCAGCAGCTTTAGAGACAGGGATTTTTATGGCTACACCTTC.

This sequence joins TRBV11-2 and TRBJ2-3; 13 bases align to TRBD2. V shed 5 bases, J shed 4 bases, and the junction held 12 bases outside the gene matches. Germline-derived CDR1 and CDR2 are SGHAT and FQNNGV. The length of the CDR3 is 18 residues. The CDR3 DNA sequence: TGTGCCAGCAGCCTACAACTAGCGGGGGGGCCTTCTGCAGATACGCAGTATTTT. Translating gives CASSLQLAGGPSADTQYF.

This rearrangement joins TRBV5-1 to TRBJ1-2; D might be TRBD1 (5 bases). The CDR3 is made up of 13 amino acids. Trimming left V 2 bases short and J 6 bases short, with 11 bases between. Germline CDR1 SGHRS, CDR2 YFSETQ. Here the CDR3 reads CASSFGAADGYTF. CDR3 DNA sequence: TGCGCCAGCAGCTTTGGGGCTGCGGATGGCTACACCTTC.

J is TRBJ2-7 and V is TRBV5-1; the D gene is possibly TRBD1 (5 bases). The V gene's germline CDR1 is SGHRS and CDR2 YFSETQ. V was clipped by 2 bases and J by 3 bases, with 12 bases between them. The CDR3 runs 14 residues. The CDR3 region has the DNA TGCGCCAGCAGCTTTCCCGACAGCCGCTACGAGCAGTACTTC. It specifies CASSFPDSRYEQYF.

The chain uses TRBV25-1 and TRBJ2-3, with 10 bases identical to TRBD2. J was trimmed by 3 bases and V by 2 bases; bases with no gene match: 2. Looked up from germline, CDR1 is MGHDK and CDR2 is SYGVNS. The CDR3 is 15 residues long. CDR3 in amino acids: CASSERGLATDTQYF. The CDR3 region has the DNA TGTGCCAGCAGTGAAAGGGGACTAGCGACAGATACGCAGTATTTT.

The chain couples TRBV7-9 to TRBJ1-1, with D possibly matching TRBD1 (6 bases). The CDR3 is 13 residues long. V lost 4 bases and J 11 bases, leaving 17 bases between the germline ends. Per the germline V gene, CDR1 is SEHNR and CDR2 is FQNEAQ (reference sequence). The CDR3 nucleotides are TGTGCCAGCAGCTCTCTGGGGGCCCTTGGGGCTTTCTTT. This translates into CASSSLGALGAFF.